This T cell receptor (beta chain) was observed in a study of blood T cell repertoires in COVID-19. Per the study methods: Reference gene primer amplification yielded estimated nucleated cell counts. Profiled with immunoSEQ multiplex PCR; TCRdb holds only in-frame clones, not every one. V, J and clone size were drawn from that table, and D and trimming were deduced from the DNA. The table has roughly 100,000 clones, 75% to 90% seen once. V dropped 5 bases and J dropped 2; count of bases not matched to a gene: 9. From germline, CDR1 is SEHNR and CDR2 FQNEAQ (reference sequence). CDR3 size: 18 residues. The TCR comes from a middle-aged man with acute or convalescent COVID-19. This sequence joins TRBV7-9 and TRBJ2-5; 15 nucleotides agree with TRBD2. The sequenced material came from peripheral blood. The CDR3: CASSPGLAGGRQQETQYF. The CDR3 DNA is TGTGCCAGCAGCCCGGGACTAGCGGGAGGTCGGCAGCAAGAGACCCAGTACTTC.